The present T cell receptor (beta chain) was sequenced within a study of cytomegalovirus exposure and HLA in healthy donors (TCRdb year 2017). Turning to the overall study: In an earlier analysis of under 750 of the donors, roughly 300 Gb of sequence data and some 120 million unique TCR beta sequences from 150 million to 200 million T cells were reported. In a later analysis, previously published TCR beta repertoires from 500 to 750 donors were re-analyzed and high-resolution HLA genotyping was added so that TCR occurrence patterns could be studied. The study combined high-throughput TCR immunosequencing, statistical association of individual TCRs with disease status, and machine learning to predict cytomegalovirus infection status. The later analysis used no new phenotypic data to find candidate immune exposures, relying instead on TCR beta sequences and their occurrence across donors. An early release covering 500 to 750 HLA-typed donors comprised roughly 300 gigabases of sequencing data and roughly 86 million unique TCR sequences. Because of strong linkage in the cohort, roughly 5 DR-DQ haplotypes were treated as single units for association and clustering. Both class I and class II loci were covered by HLA typing, at four-digit resolution. The study aimed to test whether signatures of past pathogen exposure could be identified by cataloging public T cell receptors. A later genetic analysis used genome-wide SNP genotypes for about three fifths of the 666 donors, treating that subset as a discovery cohort. Every repertoire in the discovery cohort had been generated on one and the same sequencing platform. Among 300 to 450 genotyped donors of the cohort, an average of roughly 240,000 unique TCR beta nucleotide sequences were sequenced per donor, about a sixth of them non-productive. The number of donors typed differed by locus, with 629-630 for A, B, C, DRB1 and DQB1, around 560 for DQA1, over 600 for DPA1, and under 490 for DPB1. To decide whether each TCR beta V gene segment behaved as functional or pseudogenic, an earlier analysis of fewer than 750 of the donors relied on high-throughput TCR beta sequencing. Among the roughly 400 genotyped donors, 81% belonged to the genetic ancestry cluster associated with self-reported Caucasian donors. Donor age, sex, ethnicity and CMV serostatus were collected together with the repertoire data. The study used immunosequencing to profile the T cell repertoires of hundreds of subjects and linked those repertoires to cytomegalovirus serostatus. A separate validation cohort of about 110 different subjects was used in addition to the approximately 700-subject first cohort. The full study reports these points: HLA typing was unavailable for some donors at each locus, so association tests used only the typed subset. V-gene and J-gene trimming of TCR beta chains was associated with a missense DCLRE1C variant in a later genetic analysis, and the association was replicated in an independent cohort. Across donors, most TCR sequences were observed very rarely, whereas some public TCRs were present in many individuals. The authors suggested that the approach could potentially be extended to other disease states and immunological phenotypes. Correlated functional status among segregating V segments might be attributable to linkage disequilibrium, but an unknown experimental factor could not be ruled out. The sequencing pipeline was judged likely to have produced a cluster of highly shared sequence variants as a technical artifact. In an earlier analysis of approximately 600 of the donors, most TCR beta V segments were observed in productive rearrangements about 90% or about 30% of the time, broadly matching IMGT annotations. Sequencing depth was assumed to be roughly uniform across donors in the presence/absence analyses, though that assumption may not hold. The earlier analysis of approximately 590 of the donors excluded some 15 rarely observed V segments, including chromosome 9 orphons, because counts were too low. Compared with equally common non-associated chains, HLA-associated TCR beta chains in a later analysis were more clonally expanded and had lower generation probabilities. According to a later analysis, TCR association rates differed among HLA loci, with DRB1 alleles showing the most associated TCRs and HLA-C alleles showing the fewest. A total of fewer than 200 TCR beta chains were listed by the study as associated with cytomegalovirus. Compared with the 666-donor mean, donors in an Asian-associated ancestry cluster had fewer N-insertions in productive TCRs, according to a later genetic analysis. For the cohort, immune exposure information was limited to CMV serostatus. In this cohort, only TCR beta chains were sequenced, and detectable features were limited by the absence of alpha or paired-chain data. Because the 87-base-pair reads could not distinguish some IMGT-functional V segments, including TRBV6-2 and TRBV6-3, those segments were excluded. A further reported finding was that TCR beta sequences accurately predicted the HLA-A and HLA-B alleles for most subjects in the first cohort. In a later analysis, several top co-occurrence clusters were reported to appear linked to parvovirus B19, influenza, CMV and Epstein-Barr virus. A few of the identified cytomegalovirus-associated TCR beta chains were confirmed in vitro to be specific for cytomegalovirus antigens. In a later analysis, 16,951 TCR beta sequences were associated with specific HLA alleles at a false discovery rate of 0.05. Assigning TCR associations to individual alleles was difficult when HLA alleles, especially DR and DQ, strongly co-occurred. The classifier was reported to diagnose cytomegalovirus status with high specificity and sensitivity in both the original and validation cohorts. A later analysis found that most CMV-associated TCR beta chains appeared HLA-restricted, with HLA associations seemingly driven largely by CMV exposure.

Points on this clone: Its binding antigen is unknown. No clone much larger than this one lies a single base away; base qualities are absent.

Receptor amplification or capture employed the immunoSEQ multiplex PCR assay. For the multiplex PCR, a mixture combining 60 forward primers for TCR Vbeta segments and 13 reverse primers for TCR Jbeta segments was used. The CDR3 region of rearranged TCR beta genes was amplified from genomic DNA by a multiplex PCR assay. Amplified TCR beta libraries were sequenced as 87-base-pair reads on the Illumina HiSeq System. From the authors' description of their analysis: Across the 640 or so repertoires, a later analysis counted tens of millions of unique TCR beta chains, around 11 million of which were shared by at least two donors. Raw reads were error-corrected and collapsed into unique sequences by a nearest-neighbor algorithm in which closely related sequences were merged to remove PCR and sequencing errors. To assign V, D and J gene segments, CDR3 sequences were aligned to IMGT reference sequences. For a sequence to be retained, at least a six-nucleotide match to both a V gene segment and a J gene segment was required. Rearrangements were classified as productive when the CDR3 lacked stop codons and remained in frame with V and J, and all other rearrangements were classified as non-productive. CDR3 was defined by IMGT convention, running from the second conserved V-encoded cysteine to the conserved J-encoded phenylalanine. The earlier analysis of about 610 of the donors excluded sequences that lacked an unambiguous match to a single V gene segment. In an earlier analysis of about 590 of the donors, a V segment was called functional when productive rearrangements were above 56.7%, and segregating when the standard deviation between donors exceeded 5%. A statistical classification framework was developed to diagnose cytomegalovirus status using the catalog of TCR beta chain sequences. In a later analysis, V and J genes were assigned by comparing TCR nucleotide sequences against IMGT/GENE-DB human TR gene sequences. The TCRdist pipeline was used in a later analysis to assign CDR3 sequences and most-parsimonious VDJ recombination scenarios. In a later analysis, each TCR beta chain was defined by its CDR3 amino acid sequence together with its V-gene family, and reads lacking a unique V-gene family were excluded. A later analysis removed 550 to 700 highly shared, low-generation-probability nucleotide sequences to deal with suspected cross-contamination and a sequencing artifact. In a later analysis, a clonal expansion index for each public chain was calculated from normalized within-repertoire ranks of inferred template counts. Generation probabilities in a later analysis came from a VDJ recombination model fitted to out-of-frame rearrangements, and those results were checked against IGoR. In a later analysis, hypergeometric tests were used to score TCR-TCR, TCR-HLA and TCR-CMV co-occurrence, with a repertoire-size bias correction applied to TCR pairs. In a later analysis, false discovery rates were estimated by permuting HLA or CMV assignments 20 times. A later analysis grouped co-occurring TCRs with DBSCAN, adding TCRdist sequence similarity when clustering within HLA-allele-positive subsets. Repertoires with fewer than 30,000 or more than 120,000 public chains were left out of co-occurrence clustering, as were about 5 repertoires with anomalous nucleotide sharing. Drawn from immuneACCESS, this table holds only the in-frame rearrangements with V and J called that TCRdb kept. Clones are partly lost; checked studies trace under half to an unresolved V gene and leave the rest unexplained. V, J and clone size are those of that table, while D and trimming were read from the DNA. The sample data list 90,000 to 150,000 clones, and about 76% of these were observed just once. Less than 2.5% of the sample belongs to the ten largest clones.

The CDR3 numbers 15 residues from cysteine through phenylalanine. Kept here is only the CDR3 DNA, which spans 45 bases and is read in frame from base 1. CDR1 and CDR2 are drawn from the germline V gene: KGHSH, LQKENI. Trimming removed 0 bases from V and 2 bases from J; the gene matches leave 1 base unexplained. The cohort was made up of approximately 670 healthy bone marrow donors. Cohort members were all nominally healthy when sampled, although unrecorded immune exposures were likely present. The donor tested CMV seronegative, placing the donor among the 300 to 400 seronegative members of the cohort. A peripheral blood sample was collected from each donor, and TCR beta sequencing was performed on peripheral blood mononuclear cells. The Qiagen DNeasy Blood Extraction Kit was used to extract genomic DNA from the blood cell samples.

The source is a woman aged 40-49 years in good health and CMV-seronegative. Sequencing input: PBMCs. The rearrangement combines TRBV18 with TRBJ2-7; TRBD1 matches 10 bases in the middle. DNA sequence: TGTGCCAGCTCACCACCCGGGACAGGGGCCTACGAGCAGTACTTC. Translated, this gives CASSPPGTGAYEQYF.